This TCR beta chain was profiled in a study of identical twins. A single record per CDR3 protein comes from TCRdb applying MiXCR to the 5' RACE reads. The sample lists 750,000 to 950,000 distinct CDR3 sequences, approximately 13% seen once, with 1.5% to 2% in the top ten. The same data also contributed to another study, on yellow fever vaccine responses in identical twins.

This TCR came from a woman in her late teens or twenties in good health. Sample: PBMCs.

CDR3 DNA sequence: TGTGCCAGCAGTTCAGGGTGGGGTAACTATGGCTACACCTTC. It is translated as CASSSGWGNYGYTF. This chain joins TRBV12-3 or TRBV12-4 and TRBJ1-2, with D perhaps matching TRBD1 (5 bases). V lost 4 bases and J lost 1, with 10 bases in between. The CDR3 runs to 14 residues.